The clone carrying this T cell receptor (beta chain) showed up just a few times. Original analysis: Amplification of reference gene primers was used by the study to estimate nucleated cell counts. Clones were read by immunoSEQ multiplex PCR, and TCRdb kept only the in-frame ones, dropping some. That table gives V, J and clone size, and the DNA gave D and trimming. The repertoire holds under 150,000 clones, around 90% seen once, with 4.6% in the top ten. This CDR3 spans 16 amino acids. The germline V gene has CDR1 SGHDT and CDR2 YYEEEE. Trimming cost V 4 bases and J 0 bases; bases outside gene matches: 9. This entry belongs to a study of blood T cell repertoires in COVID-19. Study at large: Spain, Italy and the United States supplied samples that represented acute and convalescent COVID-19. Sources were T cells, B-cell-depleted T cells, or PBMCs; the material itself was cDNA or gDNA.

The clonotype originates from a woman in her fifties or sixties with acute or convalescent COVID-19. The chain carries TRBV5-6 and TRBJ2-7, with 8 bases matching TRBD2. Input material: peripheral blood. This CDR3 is CASSQVIAGYSYEQYF. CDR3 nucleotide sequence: TGTGCCAGCAGCCAAGTTATAGCGGGGTACTCCTACGAGCAGTACTTC. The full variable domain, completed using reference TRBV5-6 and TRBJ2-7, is DAGVTQSPTHLIKTRGQQVTLRCSPKSGHDTVSWYQQALGQGPQFIFQYYEEEERQRGNFPDRFSGHQFPNYSSELNVNALLLGDSALYLCASSQVIAGYSYEQYFGPGTRLTVT.